This T cell receptor (beta chain) came from a study of T cell responses to AZD1222 COVID-19 vaccine. Study as a whole: Whether given at about 4 or about 12 weeks, second doses were pooled. Whole-study results and caveats: Variant regions that are unmutated are reportedly the target of nearly half of spike-specific TCRs. Vaccine-associated CD4 TCRs ranged over spike, dominating at 160-218 and 743-854.

About this clone itself: The target antigen is unknown.

Germline-derived CDR1 and CDR2 are LGHDT and YNNKEL (reference sequence). Trimming took 1 base from V and 3 from J, leaving 10 bases between them. This CDR3 spans 15 amino acids. Profiled with immunoSEQ multiplex PCR; TCRdb holds only in-frame clones, not every one. In the table there are roughly 120,000 clones, more than 85% of which are singletons. The chain employs TRBV3-1 (or the pseudogene TRBV3-2) and TRBJ1-5, with TRBD1 as a possible D gene (6 bases). This specimen consisted of peripheral blood, obtained on day 0 of AZD1222 vaccination. This receptor was taken from an adult in good health. CDR3: CASSQGTAYNQPQHF. The CDR3 DNA sequence: TGTGCCAGCAGCCAAGGGACAGCTTACAATCAGCCCCAGCATTTT.